This T cell receptor beta chain is drawn from a study of tumor and adjacent non-tumor tissue in lung cancer. Study outcomes and limitations: Normal lung showed higher cumulative top 100 clone frequency than tumor.

A modified ARM-PCR protocol with three rounds of nested PCR amplified TCRbeta. From the multiplex PCR reads, TCRdb called clonotypes with MiXCR, one entry per CDR3 protein. The sample contains some 74,000 distinct CDR3 sequences, over 60% of which appear only once. No cell sorting was done before RNA was extracted from the tissue. The CDR3 has 14 amino acids. Per germline, CDR1 SGHVS and CDR2 FQNEAQ. Comments on this clonotype: What it binds is not known. A much bigger clone sits one base away, suggesting this may be a read error.

This chain links TRBV7-8 with TRBJ2-2; no firm D call. Material: lung tumor tissue. The clonotype originates from a woman aged 35 to 49 with non-small cell lung cancer. For the CDR3, the DNA is TGTGCCAGCAGCCCGACTCGGAACACCGAGGAGCTGTTTTTT. It translates to CASSPTRNTEELFF.